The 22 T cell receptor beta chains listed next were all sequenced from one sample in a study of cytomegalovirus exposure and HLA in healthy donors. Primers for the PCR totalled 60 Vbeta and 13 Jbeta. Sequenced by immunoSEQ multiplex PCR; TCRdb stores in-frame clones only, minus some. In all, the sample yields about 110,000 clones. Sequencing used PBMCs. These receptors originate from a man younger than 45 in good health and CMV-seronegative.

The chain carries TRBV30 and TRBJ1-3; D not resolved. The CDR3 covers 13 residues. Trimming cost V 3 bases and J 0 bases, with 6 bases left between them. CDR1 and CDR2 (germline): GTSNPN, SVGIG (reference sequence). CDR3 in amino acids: CAWRPSSGNTIYF. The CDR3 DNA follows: TGTGCCTGGAGACCGAGCTCTGGAAACACCATATATTTT.

The CDR3 loop reads CASSWTGSYEQYF. The CDR3 DNA follows: TGTGCCAGCAGCTGGACAGGGTCCTACGAGCAGTACTTC. The chain has TRBV5-6 and TRBJ2-7, with 8 bases fitting TRBD1. Germline CDR1 SGHDT, CDR2 YYEEEE. This CDR3 contains 13 residues. The junction had 0 bases not matched to a gene; V was cut back by 3 bases and J by 1 base.

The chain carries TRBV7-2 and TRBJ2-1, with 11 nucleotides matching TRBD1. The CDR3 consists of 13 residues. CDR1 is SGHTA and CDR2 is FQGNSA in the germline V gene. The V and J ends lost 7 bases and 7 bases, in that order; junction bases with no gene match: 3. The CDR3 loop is CASNRDRGNEQFF. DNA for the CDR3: TGTGCCAGCAACCGGGACAGGGGGAATGAGCAGTTCTTC.

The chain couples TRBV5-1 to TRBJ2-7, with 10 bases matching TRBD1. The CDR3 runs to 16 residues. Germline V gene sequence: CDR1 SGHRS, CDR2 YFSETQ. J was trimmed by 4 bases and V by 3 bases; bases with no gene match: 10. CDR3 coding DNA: TGCGCCAGCAGCTACTCCTGGGACAGGGGCGGGTACGAGCAGTACTTC. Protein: CASSYSWDRGGYEQYF.

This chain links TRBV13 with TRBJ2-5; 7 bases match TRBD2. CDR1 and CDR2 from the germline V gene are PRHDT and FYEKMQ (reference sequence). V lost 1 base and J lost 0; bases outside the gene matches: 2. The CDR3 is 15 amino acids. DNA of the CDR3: TGTGCCAGCAGCTTAGTGGGGGGGGACCAAGAGACCCAGTACTTC. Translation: CASSLVGGDQETQYF.

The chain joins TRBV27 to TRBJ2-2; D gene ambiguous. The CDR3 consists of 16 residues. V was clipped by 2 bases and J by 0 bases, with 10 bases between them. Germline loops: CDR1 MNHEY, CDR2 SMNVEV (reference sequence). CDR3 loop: CASSLPQRANTGELFF. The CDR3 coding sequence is TGTGCCAGCAGTTTACCCCAACGGGCGAACACCGGGGAGCTGTTTTTT.

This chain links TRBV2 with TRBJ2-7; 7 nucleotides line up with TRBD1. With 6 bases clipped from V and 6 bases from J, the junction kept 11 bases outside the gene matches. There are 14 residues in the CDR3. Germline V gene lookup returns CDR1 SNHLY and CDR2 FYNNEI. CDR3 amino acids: CASRLRGLRTEQYF. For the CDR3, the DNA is TGTGCCAGCAGGCTTAGGGGGCTCCGAACCGAGCAGTACTTC.

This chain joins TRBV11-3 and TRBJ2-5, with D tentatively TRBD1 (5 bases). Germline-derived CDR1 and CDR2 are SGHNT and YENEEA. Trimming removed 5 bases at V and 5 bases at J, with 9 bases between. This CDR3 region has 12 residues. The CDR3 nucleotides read TGTGCCAGCAGCCAAGGGGCGGAGACCCAGTACTTC. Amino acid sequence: CASSQGAETQYF.

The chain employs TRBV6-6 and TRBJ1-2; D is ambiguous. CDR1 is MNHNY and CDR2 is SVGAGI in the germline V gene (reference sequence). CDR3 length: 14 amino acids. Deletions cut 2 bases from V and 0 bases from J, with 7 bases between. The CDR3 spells CASSYGGANYGYTF. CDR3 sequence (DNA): TGTGCCAGCAGTTACGGCGGGGCTAACTATGGCTACACCTTC.

The CDR3 DNA follows: TGCAGCGTCGGGGACACTGAAGCTTTCTTT. This encodes CSVGDTEAFF. The genes are TRBV29-1 and TRBJ1-1; the D is unclear. There are 10 residues in the CDR3. Looked up from germline, CDR1 is SQVTM and CDR2 is ANQGSEA. The V and J ends lost 6 bases and 3 bases respectively, with 5 bases between them.

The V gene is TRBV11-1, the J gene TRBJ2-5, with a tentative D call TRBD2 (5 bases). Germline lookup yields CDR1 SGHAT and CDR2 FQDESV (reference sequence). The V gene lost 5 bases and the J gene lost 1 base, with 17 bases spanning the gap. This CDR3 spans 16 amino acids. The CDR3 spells CASSRPFGRGQETQYF. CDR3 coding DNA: TGTGCCAGCAGCCGCCCTTTCGGCCGGGGCCAAGAGACCCAGTACTTC.

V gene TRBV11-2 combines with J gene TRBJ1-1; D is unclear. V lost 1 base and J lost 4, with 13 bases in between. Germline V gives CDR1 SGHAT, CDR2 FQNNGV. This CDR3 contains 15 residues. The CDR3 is CASSLVEGWGTEAFF. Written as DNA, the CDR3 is TGTGCCAGCAGCTTAGTGGAGGGCTGGGGCACTGAAGCTTTCTTT.

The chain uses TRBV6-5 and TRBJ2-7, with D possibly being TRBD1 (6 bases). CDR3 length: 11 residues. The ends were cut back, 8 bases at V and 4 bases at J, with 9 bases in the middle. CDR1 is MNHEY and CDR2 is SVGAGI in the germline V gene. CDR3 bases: TGTGCCAGCCTCCAGGGGTACGAGCAGTACTTC. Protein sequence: CASLQGYEQYF.

The CDR3 here is CAISALDTGNYEQYF. The CDR3 DNA sequence: TGTGCCATCAGTGCCCTCGATACAGGGAACTACGAGCAGTACTTC. The rearrangement joins TRBV10-3 to TRBJ2-7; D possibly corresponds to TRBD1 (6 bases). CDR1 ENHRY and CDR2 SYGVKD come from the germline V gene. V was clipped by 4 bases and J by 3 bases, with 16 bases between them. The CDR3 runs 15 residues.

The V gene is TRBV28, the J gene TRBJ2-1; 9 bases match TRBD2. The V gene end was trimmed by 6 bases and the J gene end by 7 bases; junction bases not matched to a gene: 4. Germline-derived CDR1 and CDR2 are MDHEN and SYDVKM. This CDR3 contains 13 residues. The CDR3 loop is CASRRGGSNEQFF. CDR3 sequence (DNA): TGTGCCAGCAGGCGGGGGGGCTCTAATGAGCAGTTCTTC.

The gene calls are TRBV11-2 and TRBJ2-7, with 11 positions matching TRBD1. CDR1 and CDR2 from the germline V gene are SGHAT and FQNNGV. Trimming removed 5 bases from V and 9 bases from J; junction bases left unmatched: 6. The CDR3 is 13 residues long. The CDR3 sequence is CASSPRDRGTQYF. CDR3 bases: TGTGCCAGCAGCCCTCGGGACAGGGGGACGCAGTACTTC.

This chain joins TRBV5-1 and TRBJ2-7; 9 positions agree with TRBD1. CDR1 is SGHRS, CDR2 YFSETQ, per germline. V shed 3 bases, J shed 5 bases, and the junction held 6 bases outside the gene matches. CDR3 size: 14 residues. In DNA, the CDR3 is TGCGCCAGCAGCTCGACGGGACAGGGTAACGAGCAGTACTTC. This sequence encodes CASSSTGQGNEQYF.

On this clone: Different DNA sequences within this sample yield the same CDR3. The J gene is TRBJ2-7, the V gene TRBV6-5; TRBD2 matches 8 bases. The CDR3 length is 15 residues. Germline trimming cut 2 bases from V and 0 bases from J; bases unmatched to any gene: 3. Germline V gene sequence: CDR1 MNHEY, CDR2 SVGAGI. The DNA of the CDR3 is TGTGCCAGCAGTTACCAGCGGGGGAGCTCCTACGAGCAGTACTTC. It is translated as CASSYQRGSSYEQYF.

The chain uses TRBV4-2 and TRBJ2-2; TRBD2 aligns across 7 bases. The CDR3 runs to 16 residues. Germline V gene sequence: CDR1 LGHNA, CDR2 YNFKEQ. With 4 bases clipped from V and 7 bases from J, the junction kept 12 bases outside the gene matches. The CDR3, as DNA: TGTGCCAGCAGCCCCTTGAGCGGGGTCGGGAACGGGGAGCTGTTTTTT. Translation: CASSPLSGVGNGELFF.

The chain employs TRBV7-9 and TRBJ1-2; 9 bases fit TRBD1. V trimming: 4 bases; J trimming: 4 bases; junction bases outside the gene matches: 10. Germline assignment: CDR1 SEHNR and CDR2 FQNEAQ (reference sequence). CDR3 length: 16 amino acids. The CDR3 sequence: CASSSGPGTGPYGYTF. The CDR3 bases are TGTGCCAGCAGCTCCGGACCGGGGACAGGGCCCTATGGCTACACCTTC.

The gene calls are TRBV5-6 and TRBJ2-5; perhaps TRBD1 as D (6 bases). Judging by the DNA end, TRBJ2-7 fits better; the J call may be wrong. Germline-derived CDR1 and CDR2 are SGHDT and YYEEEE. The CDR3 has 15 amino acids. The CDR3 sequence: CASSFLDRDSYEQYF. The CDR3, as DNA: TGTGCCAGCAGCTTCTTGGACAGAGACTCCTACGAGCAGTACTTC.

The CDR3 loop reads CASSRGTAGAMETQYF. For the CDR3, the DNA is TGTGCCAGCAGTCGGGGGACCGCGGGGGCCATGGAGACCCAGTACTTC. This chain links TRBV7-7 with TRBJ2-5; the D gene is possibly TRBD2 (7 bases). Germline V gene data show CDR1 as SSHAT and CDR2 as FNYEAQ (reference sequence). Between the trimmed V and J ends, which lost 6 bases and 5 bases, there was a span of 22 bases. This CDR3 is built from 16 residues.